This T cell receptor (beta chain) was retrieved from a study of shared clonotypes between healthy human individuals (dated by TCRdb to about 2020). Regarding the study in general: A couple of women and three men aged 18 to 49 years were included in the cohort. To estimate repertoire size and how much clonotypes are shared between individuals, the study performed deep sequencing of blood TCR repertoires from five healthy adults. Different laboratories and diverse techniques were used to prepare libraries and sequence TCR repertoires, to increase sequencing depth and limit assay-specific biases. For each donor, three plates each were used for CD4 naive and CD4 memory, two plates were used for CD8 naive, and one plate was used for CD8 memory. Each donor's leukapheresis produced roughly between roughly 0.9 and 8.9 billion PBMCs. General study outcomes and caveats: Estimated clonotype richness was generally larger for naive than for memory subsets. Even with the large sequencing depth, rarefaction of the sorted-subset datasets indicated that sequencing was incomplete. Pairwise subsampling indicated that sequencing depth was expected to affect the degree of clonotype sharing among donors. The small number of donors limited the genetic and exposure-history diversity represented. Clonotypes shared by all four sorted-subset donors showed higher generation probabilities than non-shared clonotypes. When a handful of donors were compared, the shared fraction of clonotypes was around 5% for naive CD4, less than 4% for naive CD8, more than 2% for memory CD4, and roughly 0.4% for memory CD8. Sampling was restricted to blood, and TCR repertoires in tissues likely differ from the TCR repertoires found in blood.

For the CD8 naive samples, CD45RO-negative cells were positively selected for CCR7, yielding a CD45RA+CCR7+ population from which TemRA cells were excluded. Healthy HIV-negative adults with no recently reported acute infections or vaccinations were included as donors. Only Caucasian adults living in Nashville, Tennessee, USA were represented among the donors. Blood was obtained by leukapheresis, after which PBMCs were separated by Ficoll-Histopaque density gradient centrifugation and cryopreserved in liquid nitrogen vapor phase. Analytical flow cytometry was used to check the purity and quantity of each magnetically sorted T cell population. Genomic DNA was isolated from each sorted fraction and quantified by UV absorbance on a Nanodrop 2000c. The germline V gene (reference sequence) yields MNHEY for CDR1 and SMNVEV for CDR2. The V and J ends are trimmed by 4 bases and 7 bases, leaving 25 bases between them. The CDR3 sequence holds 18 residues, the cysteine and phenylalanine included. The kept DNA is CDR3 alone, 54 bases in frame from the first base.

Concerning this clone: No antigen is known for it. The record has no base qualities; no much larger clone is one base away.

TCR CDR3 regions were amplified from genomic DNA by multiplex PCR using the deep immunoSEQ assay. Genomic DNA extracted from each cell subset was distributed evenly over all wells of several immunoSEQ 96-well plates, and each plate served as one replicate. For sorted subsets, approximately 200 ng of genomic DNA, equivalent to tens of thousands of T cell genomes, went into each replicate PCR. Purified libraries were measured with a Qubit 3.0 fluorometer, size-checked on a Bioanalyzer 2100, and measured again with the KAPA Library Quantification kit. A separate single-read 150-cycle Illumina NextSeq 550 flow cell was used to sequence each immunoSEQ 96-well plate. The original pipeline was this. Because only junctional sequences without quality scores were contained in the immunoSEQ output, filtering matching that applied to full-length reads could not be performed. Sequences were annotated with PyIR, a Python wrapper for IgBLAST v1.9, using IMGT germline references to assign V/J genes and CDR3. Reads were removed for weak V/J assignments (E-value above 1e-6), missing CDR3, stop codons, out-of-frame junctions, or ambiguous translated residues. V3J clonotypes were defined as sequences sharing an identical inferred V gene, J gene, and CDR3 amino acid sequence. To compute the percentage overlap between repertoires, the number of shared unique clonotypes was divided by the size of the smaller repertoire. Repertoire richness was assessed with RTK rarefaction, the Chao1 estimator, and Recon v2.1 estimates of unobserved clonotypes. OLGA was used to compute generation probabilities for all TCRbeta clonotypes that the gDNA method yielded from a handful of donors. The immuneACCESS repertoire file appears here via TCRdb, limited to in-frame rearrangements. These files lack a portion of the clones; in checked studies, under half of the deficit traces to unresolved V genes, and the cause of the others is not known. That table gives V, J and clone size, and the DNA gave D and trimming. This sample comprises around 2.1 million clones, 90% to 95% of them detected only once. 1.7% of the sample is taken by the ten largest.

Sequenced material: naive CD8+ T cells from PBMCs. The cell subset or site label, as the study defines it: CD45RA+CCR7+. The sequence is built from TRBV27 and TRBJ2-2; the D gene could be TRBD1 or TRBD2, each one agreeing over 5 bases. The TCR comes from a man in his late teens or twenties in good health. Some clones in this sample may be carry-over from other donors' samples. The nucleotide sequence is TGTGCCAGCAGTTACCCGCCCGGGACGGGTGATGAGGGCGGGGAGCTGTTTTTT. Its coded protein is CASSYPPGTGDEGGELFF.